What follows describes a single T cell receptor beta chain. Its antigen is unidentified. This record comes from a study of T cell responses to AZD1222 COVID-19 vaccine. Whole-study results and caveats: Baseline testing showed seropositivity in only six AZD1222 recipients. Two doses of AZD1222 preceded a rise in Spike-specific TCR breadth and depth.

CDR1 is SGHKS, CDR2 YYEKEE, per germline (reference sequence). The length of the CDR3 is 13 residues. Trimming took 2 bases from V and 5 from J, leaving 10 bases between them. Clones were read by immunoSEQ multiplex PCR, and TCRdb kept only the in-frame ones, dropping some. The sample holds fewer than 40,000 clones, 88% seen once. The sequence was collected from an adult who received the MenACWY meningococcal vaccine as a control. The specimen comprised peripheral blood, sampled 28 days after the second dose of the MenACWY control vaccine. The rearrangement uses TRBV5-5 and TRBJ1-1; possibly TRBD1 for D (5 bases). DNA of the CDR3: TGTGCCAGCAGCTTAGGGGCAGGGACTGAAGCTTTCTTT. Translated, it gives CASSLGAGTEAFF.